This TCR beta chain was observed in a study of T cells in localized non-small cell lung cancer. Study findings and constraints: Adjacent lung was found to contain a median roughly 50 of the top 100 tumor clones. Longer overall survival was associated with a higher density of T cells in the blood. Among the tissues sampled, uninvolved adjacent lung had the highest T cell clonality, above tumor. Because sequencing included only one region (of the tumor), heterogeneity remains possible.

Only in-frame clones appear in the TCRdb table, and some are missing; sequencing was by immunoSEQ multiplex PCR. The sample lists 25,000 to 35,000 clones; 92% were seen once. This clone was observed a single time. Its target is not known. This clonotype was obtained from a female donor over 55 with stage I lung adenocarcinoma. Sequencing used peripheral blood, obtained before any cancer treatment.

CDR3 loop: CASSTQVRGYTF. The CDR3 DNA sequence: TGTGCCAGCAGTACACAGGTTAGGGGCTACACCTTC. This chain connects TRBV28 to TRBJ1-2; the D gene is possibly TRBD1 (5 bases). The CDR3 loop spans 12 amino acids. CDR1 and CDR2 from the germline V gene are MDHEN and SYDVKM. V dropped 5 bases and J dropped 8 bases, with 12 bases sitting between them.